This T cell receptor beta chain was documented in a study of radiation and T cells in renal cell carcinoma. Study-wide background: Nephrectomy followed 15 Gy stereotactic body radiation by 4 weeks. General observations from the study: Baseline intratumoral clonotype presence is unknown without pretreatment biopsies. In blood, top tumor clones expanded by 2 weeks, shrinking by 4.

Time point of the sample: baseline pretreatment blood. Treatment of the sample: 15 Gy SBRT to primary tumor, nephrectomy 4 weeks later. The tumor was a clear cell renal cell carcinoma. TCRdb's table, derived via immunoSEQ multiplex PCR, lists solely in-frame clones and lacks some. The sample carries some 100,000 clones, 82% recorded once. The CDR3 runs 13 residues. CDR1 MNHNS and CDR2 SASEGT come from the germline V gene. V was cut by 5 bases and J by 5 bases, with 12 bases left in between. Points on this clone: Antigen specificity is unknown.

This sequence joins TRBV6-1 and TRBJ1-2; D gene unclear. This sample comprised blood, obtained from a patient whose treatment included radiotherapy and nephrectomy. The sequence was collected from a man between 60 and 70 years old with renal cell carcinoma. The DNA of the CDR3 is TGTGCCAGCAGTCCCGACGGTACTTATGGCTACACCTTC. This encodes CASSPDGTYGYTF.